This TCR beta chain emerged from a study of T cell responses to AZD1222 COVID-19 vaccine. Study context: Both about-4-week and about-12-week second-dose recipients were combined.

Trimming stripped 2 bases from V and 5 bases from J, with 19 bases between. Germline assignment: CDR1 SGHVS and CDR2 FQNEAQ. This CDR3 has 16 amino acids. The data were produced by immunoSEQ multiplex PCR, yet TCRdb's version contains in-frame clones alone and is incomplete. The table has under 200,000 clones, 88% seen once. The chain recombines TRBV7-8 with TRBJ2-7; D possibly uses TRBD1 or TRBD2 (6 bases each). The sample in question was peripheral blood, obtained on day 0 of AZD1222 vaccination. The sequence derives from an adult in good health. CDR3 coding DNA: TGTGCCAGCAGCTTACCAGCCCGGGGGACATCACACGAGCAGTACTTC. It codes for CASSLPARGTSHEQYF.